Below are 19 T cell receptor beta chains sequenced from a single sample in a study of OX40 agonist ivuxolimab in advanced cancers. This table comes from immunoSEQ multiplex PCR, and its TCRdb copy is limited to in-frame clones, with some not included. The sample has around 79,000 clones; 85% to 90% are singletons. The source material was CD4+ or CD8+ T cells sorted from blood, sampled in a trial of the OX40 agonist ivuxolimab. Receptors were obtained from an adult with an advanced solid tumor such as melanoma, head and neck, liver or kidney cancer.

The V gene is TRBV9, the J gene TRBJ1-2; possibly TRBD1 for D (5 bases). V lost 4 bases and J lost 5, with 15 bases in between. Germline V gene data show CDR1 as SGDLS and CDR2 as YYNGEE. This CDR3 comprises 14 residues. Here the CDR3 DNA reads TGTGCCAGCAGCACCCTGGGGGAAAATTATGGCTACACCTTC. This codes for CASSTLGENYGYTF. The whole variable domain, remainder taken from reference TRBV9 and TRBJ1-2, is DSGVTQTPKHLITATGQRVTLRCSPRSGDLSVYWYQQSLDQGLQFLIQYYNGEERAKGNILERFSAQQFPDLHSELNLSSLELGDSALYFCASSTLGENYGYTFGSGTRLTVV.

The CDR3 sequence is CASSTGQGKETQYF. The CDR3 bases are TGCGCCAGCAGCACGGGACAGGGAAAGGAGACCCAGTACTTC. This chain joins TRBV5-1 and TRBJ2-5, with 9 bases that match TRBD1. This CDR3 contains 14 residues. V shed 4 bases and J 5 bases; nucleotides not matched to a gene: 6. Germline loops: CDR1 SGHRS, CDR2 YFSETQ.

The V gene is TRBV9, the J gene TRBJ1-5, with 7 nucleotides matching TRBD1. This CDR3 is built from 15 residues. V gave up 3 bases and J gave up 5 bases; unmatched junction bases: 8. Germline V lookup: CDR1 SGDLS, CDR2 YYNGEE. CDR3 protein: CASSEKGQIDQPQHF. The DNA for the CDR3 is TGTGCCAGCAGCGAGAAGGGACAGATAGATCAGCCCCAGCATTTT.

The chain employs TRBV28 and TRBJ1-5; tentative D call: TRBD1 (5 bases). Germline loops: CDR1 MDHEN, CDR2 SYDVKM. The CDR3 totals 15 residues. V lost 6 bases and J 6 bases, leaving 18 bases between the germline ends. Written as DNA, the CDR3 is TGTGCCAGCAGATGGGGGTCCGGCAACAGTCAGCCCCAGCATTTT. It yields the protein CASRWGSGNSQPQHF.

This clone was observed at least ten times. The chain joins TRBV30 to TRBJ1-5; D possibly corresponds to TRBD1 (5 bases). Germline CDR1 GTSNPN, CDR2 SVGIG (reference sequence). The CDR3 extends over 13 amino acids. Trimming stripped 3 bases from V and 7 bases from J, with 13 bases between. The CDR3 nucleotides are TGTGCCTGGAGCGGGGGAAGTAGCCAGCCCCAGCATTTT. Residues: CAWSGGSSQPQHF.

The V call is TRBV5-6, the J call TRBJ2-7, with D perhaps matching TRBD1 or TRBD2 (5 bases each). This CDR3 comprises 12 residues. Germline-derived CDR1 and CDR2 are SGHDT and YYEEEE. The ends were cut back, 2 bases at V and 6 bases at J, with 9 bases in the middle. CDR3 DNA: TGTGCCAGCAGCTTTAGGGACCTCGAGCAGTACTTC. As protein: CASSFRDLEQYF. Looking up the rest from reference TRBV5-6 and TRBJ2-7 gives the full variable domain: DAGVTQSPTHLIKTRGQQVTLRCSPKSGHDTVSWYQQALGQGPQFIFQYYEEEERQRGNFPDRFSGHQFPNYSSELNVNALLLGDSALYLCASSFRDLEQYFGPGTRLTVT.

The table lists this clone with a count of one. The chain has TRBV6-5 and TRBJ1-5; D remains unclear. With 2 bases removed from V and 0 bases from J, the gap between germline ends came to 8 bases. The CDR3 is 15 residues long. Germline V gives CDR1 MNHEY, CDR2 SVGAGI. The CDR3 protein is CASSYLLGSNQPQHF. The CDR3 DNA follows: TGTGCCAGCAGTTACCTCCTAGGTAGCAATCAGCCCCAGCATTTT.

The V call is TRBV2, the J call TRBJ2-3; a possible D gene is TRBD2 (5 bases). Germline CDR1 SNHLY, CDR2 FYNNEI. The CDR3 runs 15 residues. Trimming took 5 bases from V and 0 from J, leaving 12 bases between them. DNA for the CDR3: TGTGCCAGCAGTCCCGACGGGGAGAGCACAGATACGCAGTATTTT. Protein: CASSPDGESTDTQYF. Looking up the rest from reference TRBV2 and TRBJ2-3 gives the full variable domain: EPEVTQTPSHQVTQMGQEVILRCVPISNHLYFYWYRQILGQKVEFLVSFYNNEISEKSEIFDDQFSVERPDGSNFTLKIRSTKLEDSAMYFCASSPDGESTDTQYFGPGTRLTVL.

This clone was counted once. V usage is TRBV5-1 and J usage is TRBJ2-3, with 14 bases aligning to TRBD2. The CDR3 has 16 residues. The V gene's germline CDR1 is SGHRS and CDR2 YFSETQ. The V and J ends lost 4 bases and 8 bases, in that order; junction bases with no gene match: 9. CDR3 nucleotides: TGCGCCAGCAGCCCCGGGACTAGCGGGGGCTCTTCTACGCAGTATTTT. This gives the protein CASSPGTSGGSSTQYF. The entire variable domain, with the rest obtained from reference TRBV5-1 and TRBJ2-3, is as follows: KAGVTQTPRYLIKTRGQQVTLSCSPISGHRSVSWYQQTPGQGLQFLFEYFSETQRNKGNFPGRFSGRQFSNSRSEMNVSTLELGDSALYLCASSPGTSGGSSTQYFGPGTRLTVL.

The chain links TRBV29-1 to TRBJ2-3, with a weak D call TRBD2 (7 bases). From germline, CDR1 is SQVTM and CDR2 ANQGSEA. The CDR3 extends over 15 amino acids. V lost 4 bases and J lost 0, with 14 bases in between. In DNA form, the CDR3 reads TGCAGCGTTGTTTGGGGGGGGGCTAGCACAGATACGCAGTATTTT. Protein: CSVVWGGASTDTQYF.

This chain links TRBV2 with TRBJ2-5; possibly TRBD1 or TRBD2 for D (6 bases each). CDR3 length: 14 residues. V shed 0 bases and J shed 13 bases, with 18 bases lying between them. CDR1 and CDR2 from the germline V gene are SNHLY and FYNNEI. The CDR3 region is CASSEAWAGGPRYF. CDR3 DNA: TGTGCCAGCAGTGAAGCCTGGGCTGGGGGGCCCCGGTACTTC.

The chain recombines TRBV7-2 with TRBJ2-7; D is possibly TRBD2 (5 bases). CDR1 and CDR2 from the germline V gene are SGHTA and FQGNSA. This CDR3 spans 15 amino acids. V lost 0 bases and J 0 bases, leaving 9 bases between the germline ends. The CDR3 here is CASSLAPGSSYEQYF. In DNA, the CDR3 is TGTGCCAGCAGCTTAGCGCCGGGGAGCTCCTACGAGCAGTACTTC.

In its sample, this clone was seen once. This chain links TRBV9 with TRBJ2-1; 10 nucleotides match TRBD2. This CDR3 has 15 residues. Per the germline V gene, CDR1 is SGDLS and CDR2 is YYNGEE. The V and J ends lost 2 bases and 7 bases, in that order; junction bases with no gene match: 6. The CDR3 sequence is CASSVPSGGRNEQFF. Here the CDR3 DNA reads TGTGCCAGCAGCGTTCCTAGCGGGGGAAGGAATGAGCAGTTCTTC.

The rearrangement links TRBV21-1 to TRBJ2-7; the table's D call, TRBD1, was not checked against the DNA. TRBV21-1 is an annotated pseudogene. The CDR3 runs to 16 residues. This CDR3 reads CASSKAKKFTGYEQYF. Written as DNA, the CDR3 is TGTGCCAGCAGCAAGGCCAAGAAATTTACAGGGTACGAGCAGTACTTC.

The rearrangement uses TRBV6-6 and TRBJ1-5, with no clear D. The germline V gene encodes CDR1 MNHNY and CDR2 SVGAGI (reference sequence). The CDR3 totals 13 residues. Trimming stripped 4 bases from V and 2 bases from J, with 6 bases between. CDR3 region: CASSLMGNQPQHF. DNA for the CDR3: TGTGCCAGCAGTTTGATGGGCAATCAGCCCCAGCATTTT.

CDR3: CASSMVGVFTQYF. The CDR3 DNA follows: TGTGCCAGTAGTATGGTGGGCGTGTTTACGCAGTATTTT. The rearrangement uses TRBV19 and TRBJ2-3; no clear D. Germline CDR1 LNHDA, CDR2 SQIVND (reference sequence). Trimming removed 3 bases from V and 8 bases from J, with 12 bases in between. This CDR3 comprises 13 residues. The full variable domain, rest sourced from reference TRBV19 and TRBJ2-3, is DGGITQSPKYLFRKEGQNVTLSCEQNLNHDAMYWYRQDPGQGLRLIYYSQIVNDFQKGDIAEGYSVSREKKESFPLTVTSAQKNPTAFYLCASSMVGVFTQYFGPGTRLTVL.

This clone showed up just once. The rearrangement links TRBV30 to TRBJ1-2; 7 bases are shared with TRBD1. The CDR3 consists of 15 residues. The V gene's germline CDR1 is GTSNPN and CDR2 SVGIG (reference sequence). V was clipped by 3 bases and J by 8 bases; unmatched bases: 15. Here the CDR3 DNA reads TGTGCCTGGAGCCCACTTTACAGGGGCGTGGGCGGCTACACCTTC. It codes for CAWSPLYRGVGGYTF.

This rearrangement joins TRBV2 to TRBJ2-4; a weak D match, TRBD1 (5 bases). V was trimmed by 6 bases and J by 7 bases, leaving 22 bases between them. Germline-derived CDR1 and CDR2 are SNHLY and FYNNEI. CDR3 size: 16 residues. This chain's CDR3 is CASSVQGPGIGNIQYF. CDR3 nucleotide sequence: TGTGCCAGCAGCGTTCAGGGCCCAGGGATTGGGAACATTCAGTACTTC.

This clone was picked up one time. CDR3 loop: CASSAKTAGVGNEQFF. DNA of the CDR3: TGTGCCAGCAGCGCCAAAACGGCAGGGGTGGGGAATGAGCAGTTCTTC. This chain uses TRBV9 with TRBJ2-1; possibly TRBD1 for D (6 bases). Trimming stripped 3 bases from V and 7 bases from J, with 20 bases between. This CDR3 is 16 amino acids long. Per germline, CDR1 SGDLS and CDR2 YYNGEE.